Sequencing of this TCR beta chain was carried out in a study of technical replicates of blood from four donors. CDR3 size: 16 residues. CDR1 and CDR2 from the germline V gene are LNHDA and SQIVND (reference sequence). Trimming shortened V by 6 bases and J by 1 base, and 18 bases separated the two germline ends. Only in-frame clones appear in the TCRdb table, and some are missing; sequencing was by immunoSEQ multiplex PCR. The data show 75,000 to 95,000 clones, over 90% seen once. The specimen was T cells isolated from PBMCs. V and J are TRBV19 and TRBJ1-2, with unresolved D. The clonotype originates from a human donor in good health. The CDR3 DNA reads as TGTGCCAGTAGCATAAATCGGGAGCACCTTAACTATGGCTACACCTTC. Its protein is CASSINREHLNYGYTF.